These T cell receptor beta chains were read from a single sample in a study of shared clonotypes between healthy human individuals. Here immunoSEQ multiplex PCR was the method, and the copy in TCRdb shows in-frame clones only, minus some. The repertoire holds 2.3 million or so clones, with roughly 93% as singletons. Sequencing was done on a sample of naive CD4+ T cells from PBMCs. The receptor source for this set is a man younger than 35 in good health. Some clones in this sample may be carry-over from other donors' samples. The CDR3 runs from the conserved cysteine through the conserved F or W. The D gene is left open where the match is weak. Part of the rows lack a size; the others show once, few, many or a class for expanded clones.

>TRBV5-6|TRBJ2-1|NA|NA
TGTGCCAGCAGCTTGGCAGGAAATGAGCAGTTCTTC
CASSLAGNEQFF
>TRBV28|TRBJ2-3|TRBD1|NA
TGTGCCAGCAGTTCCGGACAGGGAATAGATACGCAGTATTTT
CASSSGQGIDTQYF
>TRBV7-3|TRBJ2-1|TRBD2|NA
TGTGCCAGCAGCCGCGGGGGTCCGGGGACTAGCGGGAGTAGGTCCTACAATGAGCAGTTCTTC
CASSRGGPGTSGSRSYNEQFF
>TRBV11-2|TRBJ2-5|NA|NA
TGTGCCAGCAGTTCCCCCGGGGAGACCCAGTACTTC
CASSSPGETQYF
>TRBV28|TRBJ1-2|NA|NA
TGTGCCAGCAGTTTTGGCCGGAGAACCCACTATGGCTACACCTTC
CASSFGRRTHYGYTF
>TRBV9|TRBJ2-7|NA|NA
TGTGCCAGCAGCGGACAGCCGTCTACCGAGCAGTACTTC
CASSGQPSTEQYF
>TRBV6-5|TRBJ1-1|TRBD1|NA
TGTGCCAGCAGTTACTCGAACAGGGGGGACACTGAAGCTTTCTTT
CASSYSNRGDTEAFF
>TRBV5-1|TRBJ2-3|NA|NA
TGCGCCAGCAGCCCCGCCGTTGGGGGGCAGACAGATACGCAGTATTTT
CASSPAVGGQTDTQYF
>TRBV28|TRBJ2-7|NA|NA
TGTGCCAGCAGGAAGGGGGTCCGCGAGCAGTACTTC
CASRKGVREQYF
>TRBV29-1|TRBJ2-3|NA|NA
TGCAGCGTTGTGGCTCCGGGACTCCTACCCACAGATACGCAGTATTTT
CSVVAPGLLPTDTQYF
>TRBV6-1|TRBJ2-5|TRBD1|NA
TGTGCCAGCAGGACAGGGGAGACCCAGTACTTC
CASRTGETQYF
>TRBV5-1|TRBJ2-5|NA|once
TGCGCCAGCTTGAGCGGAGATCAAGAGACCCAGTACTTC
CASLSGDQETQYF
>TRBV6-5|TRBJ1-5|NA|NA
TGTGCCAGCAGTTACACGAGGAATCAGCCCCAGCATTTT
CASSYTRNQPQHF
>TRBV28|TRBJ1-6|TRBD1|NA
TGTGCCAGCGCCCGCCGGGACAGAAATTCACCCCTCCACTTT
CASARRDRNSPLHF
>TRBV23-1|TRBJ1-5|NA|NA
TGCGCCAGCAGTCAGAGAGGGGGTAGCAATCAGCCCCAGCATTTT
CASSQRGGSNQPQHF
>TRBV2|TRBJ2-6|NA|NA
TGTGCCAGCAGTCCAGGGCGTGCTGGGGCCAACGTCCTGACTTTC
CASSPGRAGANVLTF
>TRBV5-1|TRBJ2-5|NA|NA
TGCGCCAGCAGCTTAAGGGGGCAAGAGACCCAGTACTTC
CASSLRGQETQYF
>TRBV5-6|TRBJ2-1|TRBD1|once
TGTGCCAGCAGTTACCGGACAGGGAGCTCCTACAATGAGCAGTTCTTC
CASSYRTGSSYNEQFF
>TRBV18|TRBJ2-2|NA|once
TGTGCCAGCTCACCCTCGGAGGCCGGGGAGCTGTTTTTT
CASSPSEAGELFF
>TRBV7-2|TRBJ1-5|NA|NA
TGTGCCAGCAGCTTAGTTTGGGGTAGCAATCAGCCCCAGCATTTT
CASSLVWGSNQPQHF
>TRBV5-1|TRBJ2-2|NA|NA
TGCGCCAGCAGCTTACGTACAGGGTCCACCGGGGAGCTGTTTTTT
CASSLRTGSTGELFF
>TRBV19|TRBJ2-2|TRBD1|NA
TGTGCCAGTAGTAGGGGACAGGAAATCGGGGAGCTGTTTTTT
CASSRGQEIGELFF
>TRBV28|TRBJ2-7|TRBD1|NA
TGTGCCAGCGTCGACAGGGGGCGAGAGCAGTACTTC
CASVDRGREQYF
>TRBV15|TRBJ2-7|NA|NA
TGTGCCACCAGCAGAGGATCAGGGACCGCCTACGAGCAGTACTTC
CATSRGSGTAYEQYF
>TRBV7-6|TRBJ1-1|NA|NA
TGTGCCAGCAGCTTAGTTACGGAAAACACTGAAGCTTTCTTT
CASSLVTENTEAFF